This paragraph covers one T cell receptor beta chain sequence. The source of the sample is a study of CD8 T cells in Susac syndrome. About 0.45 to 1 ug RNA was reverse transcribed with random hexamers. TCRdb recomputed calls from the immunoSEQ multiplex PCR reads with MiXCR, one row per CDR3 protein. Of 150,000 to 200,000 distinct CDR3 sequences in the sample, about 96% were seen once. This CDR3 is built from 17 residues. The V end was cut by 3 bases, the J end by 3 bases, with 19 bases between. Germline V gene lookup returns CDR1 MNHEY and CDR2 SMNVEV (reference sequence). This clonotype was sampled from a human donor with multiple sclerosis. Sequencing used CD4+ T cells from PBMCs. This sequence joins TRBV27 and TRBJ2-3, with D tentatively TRBD2 (6 bases). For the CDR3, the DNA is TGTGCCAGCAGTTTCTATTGGAGGAGGGACGGTACAGATACGCAGTATTTT. The encoded protein is CASSFYWRRDGTDTQYF.